The subject of this entry is one TCR beta chain. These data are taken from a study of shared clonotypes between healthy human individuals. This table comes from immunoSEQ multiplex PCR, and its TCRdb copy is limited to in-frame clones, with some not included. The repertoire consists of some 2,000,000 clones, with roughly 95% occurring once and the leading ten covering less than 0.15%. Donors were healthy HIV-negative adults without recently reported acute infections or vaccinations. The CDR3 runs 13 residues. Germline V gives CDR1 SGHVS, CDR2 FQNEAQ. With V trimmed by 4 bases and J by 16 bases, 10 bases remained unmatched.

The receptor comes from a man aged 18-30 years in good health. The chain links TRBV7-8 to TRBJ1-6; TRBD1 matches at 7 bases. Sequenced material: naive CD4+ T cells sorted from blood. This sample's subset: CD45RA+ positively selected. The CDR3 is CASSSTIGDSLHF. The DNA of the CDR3 is TGTGCCAGCAGCTCTACTATAGGGGACAGTCTCCACTTT.